This is a list of T cell receptor beta chains from one sample in a study of cytomegalovirus exposure and HLA in healthy donors. Clones were read by immunoSEQ multiplex PCR, and TCRdb kept only the in-frame ones, dropping some. The profile shows 310,000 or so clones, approximately 90% of them singletons. Sequencing was done on a sample of PBMCs. These receptors were collected from a woman under 30 in good health and CMV-seronegative. Each CDR3 is given with its conserved first and last residue. Fields, in order: J gene, clone size, V gene, D gene, CDR3 protein, CDR3 DNA. A D gene is named only where the DNA matches it firmly. The size field is filled for only some rows; it gives once, few, many or a size class.

j_call: TRBJ1-6
clone_size: -
v_call: TRBV4-1
d_call: TRBD1
cdr3_aa: CASSLRPADRWTEYSPLHF
cdr3_nt: TGCGCCAGCAGCCTACGACCAGCGGACAGGTGGACAGAATATTCACCCCTCCACTTT

j_call: TRBJ2-3
clone_size: -
v_call: TRBV9
d_call: -
cdr3_aa: CASSGTVRTDTQYF
cdr3_nt: TGTGCCAGCAGCGGAACAGTTCGCACAGATACGCAGTATTTT

j_call: TRBJ2-3
clone_size: -
v_call: TRBV6-6
d_call: TRBD2
cdr3_aa: CASSELAPDTQYF
cdr3_nt: TGTGCCAGCAGCGAACTAGCGCCAGATACGCAGTATTTT

j_call: TRBJ1-1
clone_size: -
v_call: TRBV2
d_call: TRBD1
cdr3_aa: CASNPQGAANTEAFF
cdr3_nt: TGTGCCAGCAACCCACAGGGGGCAGCGAACACTGAAGCTTTCTTT

j_call: TRBJ2-1
clone_size: -
v_call: TRBV30
d_call: -
cdr3_aa: CAWSSEAVLYNEQFF
cdr3_nt: TGTGCCTGGAGTAGCGAGGCGGTCCTCTACAATGAGCAGTTCTTC

j_call: TRBJ1-1
clone_size: -
v_call: TRBV7-3
d_call: -
cdr3_aa: CASSLSPELEAFF
cdr3_nt: TGTGCCAGCAGCTTAAGTCCAGAACTAGAAGCTTTCTTT

j_call: TRBJ1-2
clone_size: few
v_call: TRBV10-3
d_call: TRBD1
cdr3_aa: CAISESLQGAGSNYGYTF
cdr3_nt: TGTGCCATCAGTGAGTCTTTACAGGGGGCAGGATCTAACTATGGCTACACCTTC

j_call: TRBJ2-3
clone_size: -
v_call: TRBV6-6
d_call: TRBD2
cdr3_aa: CASSYLAGNTDTQYF
cdr3_nt: TGTGCCAGCAGTTACCTAGCGGGGAACACAGATACGCAGTATTTT

j_call: TRBJ1-1
clone_size: -
v_call: TRBV6-5
d_call: -
cdr3_aa: CASSLGLNTEAFF
cdr3_nt: TGTGCCAGCTCGCTCGGTTTGAACACTGAAGCTTTCTTT

j_call: TRBJ2-5
clone_size: once
v_call: TRBV7-9
d_call: -
cdr3_aa: CASSLARQGKETQYF
cdr3_nt: TGTGCCAGCAGCTTAGCGCGGCAGGGTAAAGAGACCCAGTACTTC

j_call: TRBJ1-5
clone_size: -
v_call: TRBV9
d_call: -
cdr3_aa: CASSVGTGNQPQHF
cdr3_nt: TGTGCCAGCAGCGTAGGTACAGGGAATCAGCCCCAGCATTTT

j_call: TRBJ1-2
clone_size: -
v_call: TRBV6-1
d_call: -
cdr3_aa: CASSEVASPKPNYGYTF
cdr3_nt: TGTGCCAGCAGTGAGGTTGCATCTCCCAAGCCTAACTATGGCTACACCTTC

j_call: TRBJ1-2
clone_size: few
v_call: TRBV5-4
d_call: TRBD1
cdr3_aa: CASSLQGAQYGYTF
cdr3_nt: TGTGCCAGCAGCCTACAGGGGGCCCAGTATGGCTACACCTTC

j_call: TRBJ2-1
clone_size: -
v_call: TRBV30
d_call: TRBD2
cdr3_aa: CAWRASGGNNEQFF
cdr3_nt: TGTGCCTGGAGAGCCAGCGGGGGGAACAATGAGCAGTTCTTC

j_call: TRBJ2-6
clone_size: -
v_call: TRBV15
d_call: -
cdr3_aa: CATSRDKLQGQGANVLTF
cdr3_nt: TGTGCCACCAGCAGAGACAAGCTCCAGGGTCAAGGGGCCAACGTCCTGACTTTC

j_call: TRBJ1-2
clone_size: -
v_call: TRBV30
d_call: TRBD1
cdr3_aa: CAVEEGAFGYGYTF
cdr3_nt: TGTGCAGTGGAGGAGGGGGCGTTCGGCTATGGCTACACCTTC

j_call: TRBJ1-5
clone_size: -
v_call: TRBV6-6
d_call: TRBD1
cdr3_aa: CASYTGGNQPQHF
cdr3_nt: TGTGCCAGCTATACAGGGGGCAATCAGCCCCAGCATTTT

j_call: TRBJ2-7
clone_size: few
v_call: TRBV5-4
d_call: -
cdr3_aa: CASSLGIAGNAYEQYF
cdr3_nt: TGTGCCAGCAGCTTGGGGATCGCAGGTAATGCCTACGAGCAGTACTTC

j_call: TRBJ2-1
clone_size: few
v_call: TRBV9
d_call: TRBD2
cdr3_aa: CASSVDPSGLNEQFF
cdr3_nt: TGTGCCAGCAGCGTAGACCCTAGCGGGCTCAATGAGCAGTTCTTC

j_call: TRBJ1-1
clone_size: -
v_call: TRBV5-4
d_call: -
cdr3_aa: CASSLGGASNTEAFF
cdr3_nt: TGTGCCAGCAGCTTGGGCGGGGCCTCGAACACTGAAGCTTTCTTT

j_call: TRBJ2-1
clone_size: -
v_call: TRBV6-6
d_call: -
cdr3_aa: CASTYAGEQFF
cdr3_nt: TGTGCCAGCACTTACGCGGGTGAGCAGTTCTTC

j_call: TRBJ2-3
clone_size: -
v_call: TRBV7-8
d_call: -
cdr3_aa: CASSLAHPSAAYTDTQYF
cdr3_nt: TGTGCCAGCAGCTTAGCTCACCCTTCAGCGGCGTACACAGATACGCAGTATTTT

j_call: TRBJ1-5
clone_size: -
v_call: TRBV27
d_call: -
cdr3_aa: CASSFTRGSQPQHF
cdr3_nt: TGTGCCAGCAGTTTTACTCGTGGTTCTCAGCCCCAGCATTTT

j_call: TRBJ2-3
clone_size: -
v_call: TRBV6-4
d_call: TRBD1
cdr3_aa: CASSDTGGSGRTDTQYF
cdr3_nt: TGTGCCAGCAGTGACACAGGGGGCTCAGGTCGCACAGATACGCAGTATTTT

j_call: TRBJ2-7
clone_size: -
v_call: TRBV7-9
d_call: TRBD1
cdr3_aa: CASSLKDRDPYEQYF
cdr3_nt: TGTGCCAGCAGCTTAAAAGACAGGGACCCTTACGAGCAGTACTTC

j_call: TRBJ1-2
clone_size: -
v_call: TRBV10-3
d_call: -
cdr3_aa: CAIIQDGYGYTF
cdr3_nt: TGTGCCATCATACAGGATGGATATGGCTACACCTTC

j_call: TRBJ1-1
clone_size: -
v_call: TRBV10-2
d_call: -
cdr3_aa: CASSDPKGRNTEAFF
cdr3_nt: TGCGCCAGCAGTGACCCTAAAGGGAGAAACACTGAAGCTTTCTTT